A selection of T cell receptor beta chains follows, all from one sample in a study of radiation and T cells in renal cell carcinoma. TCRdb keeps only in-frame clones here, not all; method: immunoSEQ multiplex PCR. The sample lists around 94,000 clones, around four fifths seen once, with approximately 9.6% in the top ten. The specimen was blood, collected from a patient whose treatment included radiotherapy and nephrectomy. The receptor set was obtained from a man over 45 with renal cell carcinoma. CDR3s include the opening cysteine and the closing phenylalanine or tryptophan. A D gene is named only where the DNA matches it firmly. A clone size is listed for some rows: how often the clone was seen (once, few, many), or a class if it is expanded.

V gene	clone size	D gene	J gene	CDR3 protein	CDR3 DNA
TRBV7-9	-	-	TRBJ2-7	CASSYSFEQYF	TGTGCCAGCAGCTACTCTTTTGAGCAGTACTTC
TRBV6-5	-	-	TRBJ1-1	CASSYFAGRMNTEAFF	TGTGCCAGCAGTTATTTTGCAGGACGTATGAACACTGAAGCTTTCTTT
TRBV5-5	-	-	TRBJ2-3	CASSLPGASSTDTQYF	TGTGCCAGCAGCTTGCCGGGGGCAAGTAGCACAGATACGCAGTATTTT
TRBV6-1	once	-	TRBJ1-4	CASSDRGRATNEKLFF	TGTGCCAGCAGTGATAGGGGGAGAGCAACTAATGAAAAACTGTTTTTT
TRBV6-5	-	-	TRBJ1-5	CASSLGEQQPQHF	TGTGCCAGCAGCCTAGGGGAGCAGCAGCCCCAGCATTTT
TRBV6-1	-	TRBD1	TRBJ1-1	CASTPIQGAFAFF	TGTGCCAGCACCCCAATACAGGGGGCCTTTGCTTTCTTT
TRBV19	-	TRBD1	TRBJ2-3	CASSIWTGSPDTQYF	TGTGCCAGTAGTATATGGACAGGGTCTCCAGATACGCAGTATTTT
TRBV10-1	-	-	TRBJ1-2	CASSELDHQGTYGYTF	TGCGCCAGCAGTGAGTTAGATCATCAAGGTACCTATGGCTACACCTTC
TRBV5-1	-	-	TRBJ1-1	CASSSGQPNTEAFF	TGCGCCAGCAGCTCCGGCCAGCCAAACACTGAAGCTTTCTTT
TRBV7-9	-	TRBD1	TRBJ2-7	CASSTTSGQGLGEQYF	TGTGCCAGCAGTACTACCTCGGGACAGGGATTAGGGGAGCAGTACTTC
TRBV7-8	-	-	TRBJ2-7	CASSPRGEQYF	TGTGCCAGCAGCCCAAGGGGCGAGCAGTACTTC
TRBV28	once	-	TRBJ2-4	CASKRGATDIQYF	TGTGCCAGCAAGAGGGGCGCGACTGACATTCAGTACTTC
TRBV27	-	-	TRBJ1-3	CASSSSGAGNTIYF	TGTGCCAGCAGTTCCTCGGGGGCCGGAAACACCATATATTTT
TRBV11-3	-	-	TRBJ2-1	CASIPGCTYNEQFF	TGTGCCAGCATTCCAGGGTGTACCTACAATGAGCAGTTCTTC
TRBV4-2	-	TRBD2	TRBJ2-3	CASSQIQGTSGIGADTQYF	TGTGCCAGCAGCCAAATACAAGGGACTAGCGGGATTGGAGCAGATACGCAGTATTTT
TRBV15	few	TRBD1	TRBJ1-4	CATSSRRTGKLFF	TGTGCCACCAGCAGTAGAAGGACAGGAAAACTGTTTTTT
TRBV11-3	-	-	TRBJ2-2	CASSSYWTAANTGELFF	TGTGCCAGCAGCTCGTATTGGACAGCGGCGAACACCGGGGAGCTGTTTTTT
TRBV21-1	-	-	TRBJ1-2	CASSEGVCAPWYGYTF	TGTGCCAGCAGCGAAGGGGTCTGCGCCCCCTGGTATGGCTACACCTTC
TRBV7-2	once	-	TRBJ1-5	CASSLAAGYGNQPQHF	TGTGCCAGCAGCTTAGCGGCAGGGTACGGCAATCAGCCCCAGCATTTT
TRBV9	-	TRBD2	TRBJ2-3	CASSPRTSGRADTQYF	TGTGCCAGCAGCCCGAGGACTAGCGGGAGGGCCGATACGCAGTATTTT
TRBV28	-	-	TRBJ2-7	CASSHPGRRYIMGYEQYF	TGTGCCAGCAGTCACCCGGGACGGAGGTATATTATGGGGTACGAGCAGTACTTC